Included here is one TCR beta chain sequence, with context. Its cognate antigen is unknown. PCR involved 60 Vbeta and 13 Jbeta primers. Assay: immunoSEQ multiplex PCR; the TCRdb copy retains only in-frame clones and omits some. There are about 110,000 clones in the sample; around 72% occur only once, and 14% lies in the top ten. This specimen belongs to a study of cytomegalovirus exposure and HLA in healthy donors. The study's findings and limits: Being indistinguishable, some V segments were excluded, TRBV6-2 and TRBV6-3 among them. Analyses of presence and absence presupposed an approximately uniform sequencing depth across donors. Cytomegalovirus-associated TCR beta chains were listed, numbering approximately 150.

Germline lookup yields CDR1 SGHTA and CDR2 FQGNSA. This CDR3 contains 17 residues. Trimming left V 0 bases short and J 1 base short, with 13 bases between. The receptor was derived from a woman aged 40 to 55 in good health and CMV-seropositive. Sequencing used PBMCs. The chain is built from TRBV7-2 and TRBJ1-3, with D maybe TRBD1 (5 bases). CDR3 residues: CASSLAGAPLSGNTIYF. CDR3 nucleotide sequence: TGTGCCAGCAGCTTAGCTGGGGCCCCTCTTTCTGGAAACACCATATATTTT.